This paragraph reports one T cell receptor (beta chain). Its antigen specificity is not known. No much larger clonotype is one base removed from it; base qualities were not supplied. TCRbeta CDR3 regions were amplified from genomic DNA using the immunoSEQ Assay, a bias-controlled multiplex PCR. Turning to the authors' computational methods: Nucleated cell counts per sample were estimated from amplification of reference gene primers within the assay. Sequence reads were collapsed and filtered to measure the absolute abundance of every unique TCRbeta CDR3 rearrangement. Productive Simpson clonality was computed per sample as the square root of Simpson's diversity index over productive rearrangements. TCRdb provides this immuneACCESS table in a form limited to in-frame rearrangements. Some clones are lacking; in checked studies, under half of them reflect an unresolved V gene, and why the rest are absent is not known. V and J calls and clone size are given by that table; D and trimming were obtained from the DNA. The sample profile shows about 140,000 clones; 84% of them were found once. 9.5% to 13% of the sample rests with the top ten.

Each collaborating institution followed its own protocols to collect whole blood in K2EDTA tubes. For TCRbeta analysis, collaborators shipped samples as frozen whole blood, isolated PBMCs, or DNA extracted from either of those sample types. This sample is drawn from a study of blood T cell repertoires in COVID-19 (TCRdb year 2020). Regarding the complete study: Collaborator samples came from the United States, Italy and Spain and covered acute and convalescent phases of COVID-19. The prospective study material was composed of cDNA or gDNA derived from T cells, B-cell-depleted T cells, or PBMCs. Nearly every sample came with metadata listing a de-identified subject ID, COVID-19 status, age in years and sex. HLA class I and class II types, where available, came from metadata supplied by the sample provider rather than from assay-based typing. Deeply sampled blood TCRbeta repertoires from subjects exposed to, actively infected with, or recovered from COVID-19 were included in the dataset. The samples were drawn from two sources: the first 160 participants of the ongoing ImmuneRACE study, and 1,254 subjects contributed by 6 global collaborators. The repertoires were made available in a free public database intended to serve as a resource for research on the immune response to SARS-CoV-2. Findings and caveats that apply to the study as a whole: The quantity of clinical and demographic metadata differed by source and by participant and was supplied without curation.

A distance of 11 bases separates the germline ends of V and J, which lose 2 bases and 6 bases respectively. According to the germline V gene, CDR1 reads WSHSY and CDR2 reads SAAADI. Spanning cysteine to phenylalanine, the CDR3 consists of 14 amino acids. Only the CDR3 portion is preserved as DNA: 42 bases, with reading frame beginning at the first base. The sequencing sample was made of peripheral blood. The clonotype was recovered from a man aged 55 to 69 with active or convalescent COVID-19. Rearrangement joined TRBV10-2 to TRBJ1-5, with no D gene named confidently. In nucleotides, the sequence is TGCGCCAGCAGTGAGAACGGGGTTCGTCAGCCCCAGCATTTT. This sequence encodes CASSENGVRQPQHF.